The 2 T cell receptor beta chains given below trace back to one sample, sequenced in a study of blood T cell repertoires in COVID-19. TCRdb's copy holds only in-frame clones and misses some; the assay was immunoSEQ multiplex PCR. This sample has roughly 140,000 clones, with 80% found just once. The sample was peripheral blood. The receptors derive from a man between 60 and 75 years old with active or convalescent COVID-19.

CDR3 coding DNA: TGTGCCAGCAGCATGGGACAAAGGGGAAACACCATATATTTT. This encodes CASSMGQRGNTIYF. The rearrangement links TRBV27 to TRBJ1-3; maybe TRBD1 (6 bases). V lost 6 bases to trimming and J lost 4 bases, with 13 bases between them. Germline V gene sequence: CDR1 MNHEY, CDR2 SMNVEV (reference sequence). The CDR3 contains 14 residues.

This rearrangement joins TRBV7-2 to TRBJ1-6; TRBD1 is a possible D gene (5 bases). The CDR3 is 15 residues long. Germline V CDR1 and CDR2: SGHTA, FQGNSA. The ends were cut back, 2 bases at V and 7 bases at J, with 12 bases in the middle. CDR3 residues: CASSLHQGINSPLHF. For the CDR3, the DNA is TGTGCCAGCAGCTTACATCAGGGTATAAATTCACCCCTCCACTTT.